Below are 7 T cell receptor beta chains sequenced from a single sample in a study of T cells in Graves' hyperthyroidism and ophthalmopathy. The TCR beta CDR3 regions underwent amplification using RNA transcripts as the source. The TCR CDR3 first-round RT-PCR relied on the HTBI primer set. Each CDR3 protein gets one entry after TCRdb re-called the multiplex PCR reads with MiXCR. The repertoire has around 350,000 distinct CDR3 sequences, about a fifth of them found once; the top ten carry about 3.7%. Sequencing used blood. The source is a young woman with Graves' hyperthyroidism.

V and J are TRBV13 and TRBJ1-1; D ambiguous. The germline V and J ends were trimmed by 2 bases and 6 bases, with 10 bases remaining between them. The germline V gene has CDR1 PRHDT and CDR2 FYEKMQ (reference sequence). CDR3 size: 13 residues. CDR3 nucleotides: TGTGCCAGCAGCTTAAATTTGAAGGCTGAAGCTTTCTTT. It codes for CASSLNLKAEAFF. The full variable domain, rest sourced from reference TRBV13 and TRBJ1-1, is AAGVIQSPRHLIKEKRETATLKCYPIPRHDTVYWYQQGPGQDPQFLISFYEKMQSDKGSIPDRFSAQQFSDYHSELNMSSLELGDSALYFCASSLNLKAEAFFGQGTRLTVV.

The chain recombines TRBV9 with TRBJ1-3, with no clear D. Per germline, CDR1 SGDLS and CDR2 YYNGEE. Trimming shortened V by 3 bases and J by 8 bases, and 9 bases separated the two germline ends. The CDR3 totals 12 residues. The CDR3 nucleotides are TGTGCCAGCAGCGACCGGGTGGACACCATATATTTT. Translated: CASSDRVDTIYF.

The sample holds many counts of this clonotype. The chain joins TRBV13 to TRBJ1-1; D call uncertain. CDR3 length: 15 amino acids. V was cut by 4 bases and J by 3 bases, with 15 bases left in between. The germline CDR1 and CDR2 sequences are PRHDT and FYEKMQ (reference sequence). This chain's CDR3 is CASSSPTGPDTEAFF. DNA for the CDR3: TGTGCCAGCAGCTCCCCCACGGGTCCAGACACTGAAGCTTTCTTT.

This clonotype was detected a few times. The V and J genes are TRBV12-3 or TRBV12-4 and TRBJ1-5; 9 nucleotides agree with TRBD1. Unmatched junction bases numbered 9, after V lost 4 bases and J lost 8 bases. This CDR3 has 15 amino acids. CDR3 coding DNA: TGTGCCAGCAGTTCGCCCGGGACAGGGTTTAAGCCCCAGCATTTT. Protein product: CASSSPGTGFKPQHF.

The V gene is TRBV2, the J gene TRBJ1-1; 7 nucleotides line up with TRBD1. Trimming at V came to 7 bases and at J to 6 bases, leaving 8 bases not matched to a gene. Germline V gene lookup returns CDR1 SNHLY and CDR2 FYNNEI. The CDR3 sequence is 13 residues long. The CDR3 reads CASTDREAAEAFF. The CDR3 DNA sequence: TGTGCCAGCACCGACAGGGAGGCCGCTGAAGCTTTCTTT.

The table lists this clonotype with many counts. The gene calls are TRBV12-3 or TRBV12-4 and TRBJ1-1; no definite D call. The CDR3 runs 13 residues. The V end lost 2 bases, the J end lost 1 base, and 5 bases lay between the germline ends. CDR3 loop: CASSLRQNTEAFF. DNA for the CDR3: TGTGCCAGCAGTTTACGGCAGAACACTGAAGCTTTCTTT.

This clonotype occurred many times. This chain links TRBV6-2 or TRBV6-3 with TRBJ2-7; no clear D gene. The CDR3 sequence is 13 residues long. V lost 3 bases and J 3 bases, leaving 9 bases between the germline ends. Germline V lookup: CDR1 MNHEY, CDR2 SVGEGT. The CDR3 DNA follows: TGTGCCAGCAGTTATAGCAAGGGCTACGAGCAGTACTTC. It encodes CASSYSKGYEQYF.